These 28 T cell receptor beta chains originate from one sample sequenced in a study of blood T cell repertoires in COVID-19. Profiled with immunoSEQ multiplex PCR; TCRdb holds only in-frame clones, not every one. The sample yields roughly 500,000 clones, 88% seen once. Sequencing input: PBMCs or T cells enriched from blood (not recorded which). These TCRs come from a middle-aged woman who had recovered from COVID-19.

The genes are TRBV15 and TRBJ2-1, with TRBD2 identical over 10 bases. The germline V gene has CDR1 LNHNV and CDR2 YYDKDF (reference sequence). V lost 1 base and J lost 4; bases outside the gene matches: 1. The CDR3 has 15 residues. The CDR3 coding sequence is TGTGCCACCAGCAGAGCTAGCGGGAGTTACAATGAGCAGTTCTTC. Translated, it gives CATSRASGSYNEQFF.

The CDR3 nucleotides are TGTGCCAGCAGTTCTAGCGGTGACTATGGCTACACCTTC. This gives the protein CASSSSGDYGYTF. The rearrangement links TRBV12-3 or TRBV12-4 to TRBJ1-2; D is ambiguous. The CDR3 is 13 amino acids. Trimming pared 4 bases from V and 3 bases from J, leaving 9 bases between.

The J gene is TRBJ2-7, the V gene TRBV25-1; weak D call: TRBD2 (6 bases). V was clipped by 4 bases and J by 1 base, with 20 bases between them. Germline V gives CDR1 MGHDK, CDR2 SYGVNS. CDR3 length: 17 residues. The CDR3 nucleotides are TGTGCCAGCAGTGGGGGCAGGGAGGCCCTCCCTTCCTACGAGCAGTACTTC. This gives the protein CASSGGREALPSYEQYF.

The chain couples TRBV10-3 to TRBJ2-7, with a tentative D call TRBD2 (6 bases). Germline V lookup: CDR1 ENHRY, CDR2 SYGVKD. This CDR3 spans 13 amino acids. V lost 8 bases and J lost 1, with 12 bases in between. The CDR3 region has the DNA TGTGCCATCCATAGCGGATCATCCTACGAGCAGTACTTC. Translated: CAIHSGSSYEQYF.

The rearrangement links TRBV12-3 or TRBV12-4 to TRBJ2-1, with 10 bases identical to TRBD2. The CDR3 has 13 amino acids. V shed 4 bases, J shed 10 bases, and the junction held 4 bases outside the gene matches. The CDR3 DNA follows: TGTGCCAGCAGTTGGTCACTAGCGGGGGAGCAGTTCTTC. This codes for CASSWSLAGEQFF.

The CDR3 loop is CASNQRAAGVNNEQFF. CDR3 DNA: TGTGCCAGCAACCAACGGGCGGCGGGAGTGAACAATGAGCAGTTCTTC. The chain couples TRBV7-2 to TRBJ2-1; TRBD2 matches 7 bases. The junction had 14 bases not matched to a gene; V was cut back by 7 bases and J by 5 bases. CDR1 and CDR2 (germline): SGHTA, FQGNSA. The CDR3 extends over 16 amino acids.

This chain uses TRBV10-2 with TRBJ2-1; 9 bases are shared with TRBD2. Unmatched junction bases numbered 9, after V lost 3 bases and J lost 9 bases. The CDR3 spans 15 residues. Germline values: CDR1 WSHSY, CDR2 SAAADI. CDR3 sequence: CASSESLAGWREQFF. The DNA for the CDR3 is TGCGCCAGCAGTGAATCTCTAGCGGGATGGCGTGAGCAGTTCTTC.

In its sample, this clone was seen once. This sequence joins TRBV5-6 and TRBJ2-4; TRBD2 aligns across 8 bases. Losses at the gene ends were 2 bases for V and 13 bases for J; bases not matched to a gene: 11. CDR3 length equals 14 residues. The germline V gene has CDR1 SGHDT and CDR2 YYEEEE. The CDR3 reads CASSFPTSGAPQYF. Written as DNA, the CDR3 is TGTGCCAGCAGCTTCCCTACTAGCGGTGCTCCACAGTACTTC.

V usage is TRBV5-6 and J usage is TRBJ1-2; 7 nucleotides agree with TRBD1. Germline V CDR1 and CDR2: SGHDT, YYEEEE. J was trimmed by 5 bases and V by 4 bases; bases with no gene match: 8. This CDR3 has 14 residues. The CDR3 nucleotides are TGTGCCAGCAGCCGTTTTGGGACAGATTATGGCTACACCTTC. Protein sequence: CASSRFGTDYGYTF.

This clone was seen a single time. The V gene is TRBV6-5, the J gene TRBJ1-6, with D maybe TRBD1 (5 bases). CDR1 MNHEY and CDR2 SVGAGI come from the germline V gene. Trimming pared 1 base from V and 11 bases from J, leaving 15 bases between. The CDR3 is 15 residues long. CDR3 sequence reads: CASSYWGEGGAPLHF. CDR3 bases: TGTGCCAGCAGTTACTGGGGGGAGGGCGGGGCACCCCTCCACTTT.

The CDR3 DNA reads as TGTGCCAGCAGTACGACAGCTCTTTCCTCTGGAAACACCATATATTTT. Protein sequence: CASSTTALSSGNTIYF. V gene TRBV28 combines with J gene TRBJ1-3, with D possibly TRBD1 on 5 matching bases. V was clipped by 5 bases and J by 0 bases, with 14 bases between them. Looked up from germline, CDR1 is MDHEN and CDR2 is SYDVKM. This CDR3 region has 16 residues.

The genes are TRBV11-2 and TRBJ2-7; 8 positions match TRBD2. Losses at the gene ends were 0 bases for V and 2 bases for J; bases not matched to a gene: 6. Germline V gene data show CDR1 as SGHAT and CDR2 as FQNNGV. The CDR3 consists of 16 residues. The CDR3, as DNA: TGTGCCAGCAGCTTAGATCATGCGGGAGGAGCCTACGAGCAGTACTTC. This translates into CASSLDHAGGAYEQYF.

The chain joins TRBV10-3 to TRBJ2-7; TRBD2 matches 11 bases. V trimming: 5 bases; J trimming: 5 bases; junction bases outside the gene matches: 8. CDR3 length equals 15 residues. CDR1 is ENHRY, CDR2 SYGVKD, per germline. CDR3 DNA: TGTGCCATCAGTCCTACTAGCGGGAGTGTCGACGAGCAGTACTTC. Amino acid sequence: CAISPTSGSVDEQYF.

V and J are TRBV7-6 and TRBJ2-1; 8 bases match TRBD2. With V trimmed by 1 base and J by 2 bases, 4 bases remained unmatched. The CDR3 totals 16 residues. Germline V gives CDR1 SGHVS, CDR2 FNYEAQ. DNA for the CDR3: TGTGCCAGCAGCTTAGTCGGGGGGGGGACCTACAATGAGCAGTTCTTC. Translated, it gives CASSLVGGGTYNEQFF.

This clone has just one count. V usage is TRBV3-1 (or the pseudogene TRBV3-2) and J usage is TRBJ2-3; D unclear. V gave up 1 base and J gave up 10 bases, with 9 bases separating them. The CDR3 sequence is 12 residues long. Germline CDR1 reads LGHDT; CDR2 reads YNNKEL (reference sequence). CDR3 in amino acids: CASSQVEQAQYF. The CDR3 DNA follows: TGTGCCAGCAGCCAAGTTGAACAAGCGCAGTATTTT.

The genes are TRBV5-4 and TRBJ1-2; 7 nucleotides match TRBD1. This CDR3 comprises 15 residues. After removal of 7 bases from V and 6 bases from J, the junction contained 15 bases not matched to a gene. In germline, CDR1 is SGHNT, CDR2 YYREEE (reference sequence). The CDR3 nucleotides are TGTGCCAGCCGACACCTGGACAGGCCTAAGGATGGCTACACCTTC. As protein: CASRHLDRPKDGYTF.

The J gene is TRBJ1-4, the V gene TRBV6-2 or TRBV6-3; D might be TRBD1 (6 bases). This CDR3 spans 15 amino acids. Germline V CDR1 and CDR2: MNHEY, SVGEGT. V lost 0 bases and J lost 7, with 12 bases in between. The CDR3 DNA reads TGTGCCAGCAGTTACTCCCCAAGGGGGACTGAAAAACTGTTTTTT. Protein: CASSYSPRGTEKLFF.

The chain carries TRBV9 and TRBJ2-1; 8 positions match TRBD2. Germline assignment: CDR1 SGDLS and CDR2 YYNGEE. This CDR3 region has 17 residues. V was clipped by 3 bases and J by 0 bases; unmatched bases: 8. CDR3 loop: CASSANPSGSSYNEQFF. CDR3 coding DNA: TGTGCCAGCAGCGCTAACCCGAGCGGGAGCTCCTACAATGAGCAGTTCTTC.

The CDR3 sequence is CASRRQGTNTGELFF. CDR3 in DNA: TGTGCCAGCAGAAGACAGGGCACGAACACCGGGGAGCTGTTTTTT. The chain joins TRBV6-5 to TRBJ2-2; 7 bases fit TRBD1. J gave up 0 bases and V 6 bases, and 4 bases lay outside the gene matches. The CDR3 length is 15 residues. The germline V gene has CDR1 MNHEY and CDR2 SVGAGI.

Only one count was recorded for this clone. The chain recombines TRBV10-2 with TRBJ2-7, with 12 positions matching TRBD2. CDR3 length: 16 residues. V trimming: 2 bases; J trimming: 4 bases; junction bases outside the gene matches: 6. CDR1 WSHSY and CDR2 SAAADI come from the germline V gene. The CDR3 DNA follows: TGCGCCAGCAGTGAGCCTCGACTAGCGGGAGCGTACGAGCAGTACTTC. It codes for CASSEPRLAGAYEQYF.

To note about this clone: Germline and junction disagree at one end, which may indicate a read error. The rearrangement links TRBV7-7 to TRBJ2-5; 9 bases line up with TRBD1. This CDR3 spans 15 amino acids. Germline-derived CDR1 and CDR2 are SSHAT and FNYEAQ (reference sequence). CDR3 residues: CASSPRQGVGETQYF. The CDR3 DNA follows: TGTGCTAGCAGCCCCCGACAGGGGGTGGGGGAGACCCAGTACTTC.

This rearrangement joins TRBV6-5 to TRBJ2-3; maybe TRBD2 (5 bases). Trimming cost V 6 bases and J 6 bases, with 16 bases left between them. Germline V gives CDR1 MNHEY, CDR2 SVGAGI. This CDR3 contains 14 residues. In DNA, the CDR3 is TGTGCCAGCAGCGAGGAGGTGGGGTGGGATACGCAGTATTTT. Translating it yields CASSEEVGWDTQYF.

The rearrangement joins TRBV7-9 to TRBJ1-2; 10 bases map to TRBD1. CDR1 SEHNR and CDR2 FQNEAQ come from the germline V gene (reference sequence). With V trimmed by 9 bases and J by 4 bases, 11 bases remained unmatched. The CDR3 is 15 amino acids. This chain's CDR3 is CASSGTGVFGYGYTF. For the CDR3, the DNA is TGTGCCAGTTCCGGGACAGGGGTCTTTGGCTATGGCTACACCTTC. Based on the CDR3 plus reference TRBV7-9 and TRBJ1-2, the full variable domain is DTGVSQNPRHKITKRGQNVTFRCDPISEHNRLYWYRQTLGQGPEFLTYFQNEAQLEKSRLLSDRFSAERPKGSFSTLEIQRTEQGDSAMYLCASSGTGVFGYGYTFGSGTRLTVV.

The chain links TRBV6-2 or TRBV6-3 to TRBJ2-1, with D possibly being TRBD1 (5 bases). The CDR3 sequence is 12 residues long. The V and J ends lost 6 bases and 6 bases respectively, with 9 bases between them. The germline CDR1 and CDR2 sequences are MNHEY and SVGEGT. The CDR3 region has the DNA TGTGCCAGCAGCTCCAGGGTCAATGAGCAGTTCTTC. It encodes CASSSRVNEQFF.

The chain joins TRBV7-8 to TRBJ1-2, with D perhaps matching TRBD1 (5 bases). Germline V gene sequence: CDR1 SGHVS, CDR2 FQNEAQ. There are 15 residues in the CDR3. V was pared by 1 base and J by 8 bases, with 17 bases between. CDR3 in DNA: TGTGCCAGCAGCTTAGGGCAGGGTTGGTCTGGAGGCTACACCTTC. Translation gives CASSLGQGWSGGYTF.

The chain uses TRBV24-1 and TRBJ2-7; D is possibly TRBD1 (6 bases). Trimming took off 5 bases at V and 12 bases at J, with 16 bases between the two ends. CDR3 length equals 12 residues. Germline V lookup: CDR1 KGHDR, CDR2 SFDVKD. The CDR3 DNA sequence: TGTGCCACCAGTGGGCCCAGGGGCCCAAGGTACTTC. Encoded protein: CATSGPRGPRYF.

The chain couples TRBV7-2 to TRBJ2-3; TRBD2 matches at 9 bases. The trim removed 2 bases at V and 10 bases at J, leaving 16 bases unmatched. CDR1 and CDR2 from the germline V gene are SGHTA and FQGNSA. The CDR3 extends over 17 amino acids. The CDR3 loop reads CASSLIPSGNQIRPQYF. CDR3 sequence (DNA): TGTGCCAGCAGCTTAATCCCTAGCGGGAACCAGATAAGGCCGCAGTATTTT.

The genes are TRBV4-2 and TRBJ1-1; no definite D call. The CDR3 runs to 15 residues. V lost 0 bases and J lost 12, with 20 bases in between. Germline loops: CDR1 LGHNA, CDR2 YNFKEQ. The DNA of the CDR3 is TGTGCCAGCAGCCAAGATCTCAGTAATCACCTGAAAACTTTCTTT. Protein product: CASSQDLSNHLKTFF.